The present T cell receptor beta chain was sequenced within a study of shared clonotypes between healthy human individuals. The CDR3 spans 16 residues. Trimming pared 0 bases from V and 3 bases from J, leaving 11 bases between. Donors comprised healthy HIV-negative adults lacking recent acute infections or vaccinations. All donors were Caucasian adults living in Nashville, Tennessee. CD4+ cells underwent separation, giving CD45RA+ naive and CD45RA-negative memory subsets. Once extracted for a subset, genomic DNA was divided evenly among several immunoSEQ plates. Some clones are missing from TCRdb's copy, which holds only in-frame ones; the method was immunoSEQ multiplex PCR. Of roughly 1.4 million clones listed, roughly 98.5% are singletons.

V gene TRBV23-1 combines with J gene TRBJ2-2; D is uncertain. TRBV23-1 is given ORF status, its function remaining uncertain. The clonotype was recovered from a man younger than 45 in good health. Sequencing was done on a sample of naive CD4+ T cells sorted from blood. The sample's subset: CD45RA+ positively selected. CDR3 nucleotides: TGCGCCAGCAGTCAATCGGACCGGAAGGACACCGGGGAGCTGTTTTTT. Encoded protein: CASSQSDRKDTGELFF.